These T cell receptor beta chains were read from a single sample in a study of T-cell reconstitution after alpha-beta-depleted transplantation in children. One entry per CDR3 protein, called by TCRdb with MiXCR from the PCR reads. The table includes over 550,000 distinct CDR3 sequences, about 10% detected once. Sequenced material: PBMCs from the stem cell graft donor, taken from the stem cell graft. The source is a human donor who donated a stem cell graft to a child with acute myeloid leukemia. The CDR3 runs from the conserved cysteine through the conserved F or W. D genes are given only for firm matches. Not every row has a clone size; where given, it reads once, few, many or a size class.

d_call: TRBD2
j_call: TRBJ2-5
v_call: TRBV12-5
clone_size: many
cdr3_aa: CASATTSGGLGETQYF
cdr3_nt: TGTGCTAGTGCCACAACTAGCGGAGGACTGGGGGAGACCCAGTACTTC

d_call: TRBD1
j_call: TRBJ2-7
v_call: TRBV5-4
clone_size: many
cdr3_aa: CASSWGTVGSYEQYF
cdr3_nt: TGTGCCAGCAGCTGGGGGACAGTCGGATCCTACGAGCAGTACTTC

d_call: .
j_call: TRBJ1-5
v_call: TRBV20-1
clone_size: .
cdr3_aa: CSAWNRLSNQPQHF
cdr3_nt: TGCAGTGCTTGGAACAGGTTAAGCAATCAGCCCCAGCATTTT

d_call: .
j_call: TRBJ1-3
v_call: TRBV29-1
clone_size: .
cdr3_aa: CSVASFSGNTIYF
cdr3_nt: TGCAGCGTTGCTTCTTTCTCTGGAAACACCATATATTTT

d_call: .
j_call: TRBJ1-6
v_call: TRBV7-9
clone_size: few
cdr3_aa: CASNQGLGEDYNSPLHF
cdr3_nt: TGTGCCAGCAACCAGGGATTAGGGGAGGATTATAATTCACCCCTCCACTTT

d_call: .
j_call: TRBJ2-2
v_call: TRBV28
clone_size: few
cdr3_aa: CASSSPQGTSNTGELFF
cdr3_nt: TGTGCCAGCAGTTCTCCTCAGGGGACTTCTAACACCGGGGAGCTGTTTTTT

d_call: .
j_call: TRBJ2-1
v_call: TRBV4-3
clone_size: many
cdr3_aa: CASSQESSYNEQFF
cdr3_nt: TGCGCCAGCAGCCAGGAGAGCTCCTACAATGAGCAGTTCTTC

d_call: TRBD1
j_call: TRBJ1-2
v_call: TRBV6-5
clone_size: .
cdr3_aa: CASSYSMGQGEDYGYTF
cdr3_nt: TGTGCCAGCAGTTACTCGATGGGGCAGGGGGAGGACTATGGCTACACCTTC

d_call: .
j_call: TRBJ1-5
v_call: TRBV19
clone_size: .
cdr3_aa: CASSIGDRNQPQHF
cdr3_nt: TGTGCCAGTAGTATAGGGGATCGCAATCAGCCCCAGCATTTT

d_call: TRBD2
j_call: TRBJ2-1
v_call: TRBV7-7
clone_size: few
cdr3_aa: CASSFLAGNEQFF
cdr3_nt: TGTGCTAGCAGCTTTTTAGCGGGGAATGAGCAGTTCTTC

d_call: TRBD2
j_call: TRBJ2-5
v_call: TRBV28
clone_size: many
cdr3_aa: CASKRAGGPQETQYF
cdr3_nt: TGTGCCAGTAAAAGAGCGGGAGGGCCGCAGGAGACCCAGTACTTC

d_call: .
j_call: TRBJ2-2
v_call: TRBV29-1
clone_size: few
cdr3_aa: CSAGGANTGELFF
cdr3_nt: TGCAGCGCGGGGGGCGCGAACACCGGGGAGCTGTTTTTT

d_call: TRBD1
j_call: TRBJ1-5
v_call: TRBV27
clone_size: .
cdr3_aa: CASGGKTGSGNQPQHF
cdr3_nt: TGTGCCAGCGGGGGAAAGACAGGGTCTGGCAATCAGCCCCAGCATTTT

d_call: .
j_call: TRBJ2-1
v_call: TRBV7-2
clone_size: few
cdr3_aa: CASSLEADNYNEQFF
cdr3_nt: TGTGCCAGCAGCTTAGAAGCGGACAACTACAATGAGCAGTTCTTC

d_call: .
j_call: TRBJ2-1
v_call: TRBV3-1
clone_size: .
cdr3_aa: CASSQRSGVTYNEQFF
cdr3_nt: TGTGCCAGCAGCCAACGGTCGGGAGTTACCTACAATGAGCAGTTCTTC

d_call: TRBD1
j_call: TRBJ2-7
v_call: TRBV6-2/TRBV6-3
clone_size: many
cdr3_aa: CASSYGATGSYEQYF
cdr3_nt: TGTGCCAGCAGTTACGGGGCGACAGGGTCCTACGAGCAGTACTTC

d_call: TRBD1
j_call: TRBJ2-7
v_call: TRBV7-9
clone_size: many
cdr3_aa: CASSSDRKNYEQYF
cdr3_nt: TGTGCCAGCAGCTCGGACAGGAAAAACTACGAGCAGTACTTC

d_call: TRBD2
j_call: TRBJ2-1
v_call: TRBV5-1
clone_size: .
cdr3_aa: CASSPIAGYSYNEQFF
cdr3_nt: TGCGCCAGCAGCCCAATAGCGGGGTACTCCTACAATGAGCAGTTCTTC

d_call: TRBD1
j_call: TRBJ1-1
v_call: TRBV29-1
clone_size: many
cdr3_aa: CSVVFRGRVNTEAFF
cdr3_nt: TGCAGCGTTGTATTCAGGGGGCGGGTGAACACTGAAGCTTTCTTT

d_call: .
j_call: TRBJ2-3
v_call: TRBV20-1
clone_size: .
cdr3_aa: CSARGHTDTQYF
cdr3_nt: TGCAGTGCTCGCGGCCACACAGATACGCAGTATTTT

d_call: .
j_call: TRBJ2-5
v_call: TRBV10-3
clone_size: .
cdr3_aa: CAISDYQETQYF
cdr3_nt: TGTGCCATCAGTGACTACCAAGAGACCCAGTACTTC

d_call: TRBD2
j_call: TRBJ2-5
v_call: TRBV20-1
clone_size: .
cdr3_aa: CSARLGLAGRETQYF
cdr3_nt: TGCAGTGCTAGATTGGGGCTAGCGGGAAGAGAGACCCAGTACTTC

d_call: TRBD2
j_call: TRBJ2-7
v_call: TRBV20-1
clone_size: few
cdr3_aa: CSVILAAEGEQYF
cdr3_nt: TGCAGTGTTATACTAGCGGCCGAGGGAGAGCAGTACTTC

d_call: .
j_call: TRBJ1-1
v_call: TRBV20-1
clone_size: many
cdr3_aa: CSAKALNTEAFF
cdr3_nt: TGCAGTGCTAAGGCCCTGAACACTGAAGCTTTCTTT

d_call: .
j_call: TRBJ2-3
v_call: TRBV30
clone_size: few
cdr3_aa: CAWSVRGSGTDTQYF
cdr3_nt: TGTGCCTGGAGTGTACGGGGGAGCGGTACAGATACGCAGTATTTT

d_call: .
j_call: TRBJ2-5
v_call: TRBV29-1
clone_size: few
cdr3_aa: CSVGRQSVETQYF
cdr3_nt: TGCAGCGTTGGGAGGCAGTCCGTGGAGACCCAGTACTTC

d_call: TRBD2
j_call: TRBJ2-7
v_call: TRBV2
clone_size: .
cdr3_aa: CVSRGQLADSYEQYF
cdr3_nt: TGTGTCAGCAGAGGGCAACTAGCGGATTCCTACGAGCAGTACTTC

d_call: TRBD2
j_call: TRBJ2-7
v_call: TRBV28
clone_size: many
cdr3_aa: CASSGLAGGGKSEQYF
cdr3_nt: TGTGCCAGCAGCGGTCTAGCGGGAGGCGGTAAGAGTGAGCAGTACTTC

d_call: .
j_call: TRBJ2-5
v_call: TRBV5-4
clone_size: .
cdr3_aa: CASSGWGSGETQYF
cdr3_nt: TGTGCCAGCAGCGGTTGGGGGTCCGGGGAGACCCAGTACTTC

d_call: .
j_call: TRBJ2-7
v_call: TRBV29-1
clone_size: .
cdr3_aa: CSVEDGLYSYEQYF
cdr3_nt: TGCAGCGTTGAAGATGGACTTTACTCCTACGAGCAGTACTTC

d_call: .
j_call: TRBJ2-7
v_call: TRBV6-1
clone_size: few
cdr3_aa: CASSTPGEGSPSYEQYF
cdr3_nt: TGTGCCAGCAGTACCCCTGGCGAGGGGTCCCCCTCCTACGAGCAGTACTTC

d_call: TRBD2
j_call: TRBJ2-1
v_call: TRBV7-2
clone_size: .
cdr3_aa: CASSSTSGTWNEQFF
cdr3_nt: TGTGCCAGCAGCTCGACTAGCGGGACTTGGAATGAGCAGTTCTTC

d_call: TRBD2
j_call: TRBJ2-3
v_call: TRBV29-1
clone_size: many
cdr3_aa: CSVGPSGREDTQYF
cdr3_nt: TGCAGCGTTGGTCCCAGCGGGAGGGAAGATACGCAGTATTTT

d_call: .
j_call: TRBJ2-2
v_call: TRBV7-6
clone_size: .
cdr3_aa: CASSLDSVAGELFF
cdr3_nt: TGTGCCAGCAGCTTAGACAGCGTCGCCGGGGAGCTGTTTTTT

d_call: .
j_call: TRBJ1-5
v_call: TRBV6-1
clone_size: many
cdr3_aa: CASSEGVLGNQPQHF
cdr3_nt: TGTGCCAGCAGTGAGGGGGTACTCGGAAATCAGCCCCAGCATTTT

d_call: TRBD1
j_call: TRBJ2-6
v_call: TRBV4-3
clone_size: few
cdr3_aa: CASSQDPTTGSFGANVLTF
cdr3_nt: TGCGCCAGCAGCCAAGACCCGACGACAGGGTCATTTGGGGCCAACGTCCTGACTTTC

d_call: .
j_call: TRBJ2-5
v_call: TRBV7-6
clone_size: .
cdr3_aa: CASSHRSQETQYF
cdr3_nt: TGTGCCAGCAGCCACAGGTCCCAAGAGACCCAGTACTTC

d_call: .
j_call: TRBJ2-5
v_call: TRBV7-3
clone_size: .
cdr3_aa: CASSLTRDFGRETQYF
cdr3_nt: TGTGCCAGCAGCTTAACTCGGGACTTCGGTAGAGAGACCCAGTACTTC

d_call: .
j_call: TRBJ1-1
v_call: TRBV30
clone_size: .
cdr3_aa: CAWSGRQVNTEAFF
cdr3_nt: TGTGCCTGGAGTGGACGACAGGTGAACACTGAAGCTTTCTTT

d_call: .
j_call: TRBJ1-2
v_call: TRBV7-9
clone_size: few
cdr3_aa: CASSPSTGIFTRGYTF
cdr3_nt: TGTGCCAGCAGCCCCTCTACAGGGATCTTTACGCGAGGCTACACCTTC